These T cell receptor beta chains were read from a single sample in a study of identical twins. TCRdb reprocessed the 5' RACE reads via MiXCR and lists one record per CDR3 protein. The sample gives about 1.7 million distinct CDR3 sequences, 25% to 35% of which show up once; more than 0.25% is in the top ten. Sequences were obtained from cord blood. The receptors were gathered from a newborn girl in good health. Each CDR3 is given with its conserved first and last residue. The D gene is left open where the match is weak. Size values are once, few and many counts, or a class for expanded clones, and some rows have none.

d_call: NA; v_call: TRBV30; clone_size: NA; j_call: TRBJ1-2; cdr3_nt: TGTGCCTGGACGGGACTGAGCTATGGCTACACCTTC; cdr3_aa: CAWTGLSYGYTF
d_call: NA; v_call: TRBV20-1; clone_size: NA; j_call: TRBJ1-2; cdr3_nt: TGCAGTGCCGACGACAGGCCGAGCTATGGCTACACCTTC; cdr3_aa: CSADDRPSYGYTF
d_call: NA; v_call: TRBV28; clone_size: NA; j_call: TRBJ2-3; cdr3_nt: TGTGCCAGCAGTTTTTTTCCGACTAGTCCCAGCACAGATACGCAGTATTTT; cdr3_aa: CASSFFPTSPSTDTQYF
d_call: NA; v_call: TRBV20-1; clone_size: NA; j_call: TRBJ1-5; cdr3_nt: TGCAGTGCTAGAGTTACAGGAACTCCCCAGCCCCAGCATTTT; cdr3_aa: CSARVTGTPQPQHF
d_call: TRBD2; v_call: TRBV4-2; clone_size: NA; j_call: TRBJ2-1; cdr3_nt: TGTGCCAGCAGCATCTTTAGCGGGGGCTCCTACAATGAGCAGTTCTTC; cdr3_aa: CASSIFSGGSYNEQFF
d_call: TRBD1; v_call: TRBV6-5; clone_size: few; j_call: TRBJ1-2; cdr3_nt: TGTGCCAGCAGTTACTCTGGGACAGGGGGCGTAAATGGCTACACCTTC; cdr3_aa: CASSYSGTGGVNGYTF
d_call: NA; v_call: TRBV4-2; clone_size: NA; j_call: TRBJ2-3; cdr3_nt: TGTGCCAGCAGCCATGCCGGGACTACAGATACGCAGTATTTT; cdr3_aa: CASSHAGTTDTQYF
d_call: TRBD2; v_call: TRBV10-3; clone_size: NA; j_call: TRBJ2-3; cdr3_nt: TGTGCCATCAGTGGGGGGGGATCAGATACGCAGTATTTT; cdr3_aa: CAISGGGSDTQYF
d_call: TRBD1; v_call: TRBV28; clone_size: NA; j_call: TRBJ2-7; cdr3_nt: TGTGCCAGCAGTTTATTGACAGGGCACTACGAGCAGTACTTC; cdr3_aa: CASSLLTGHYEQYF
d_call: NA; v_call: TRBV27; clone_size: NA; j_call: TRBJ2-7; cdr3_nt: TGTGCCAGCAGTTCTAGTACCGCGCGATCCGAGCAGTACTTC; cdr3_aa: CASSSSTARSEQYF
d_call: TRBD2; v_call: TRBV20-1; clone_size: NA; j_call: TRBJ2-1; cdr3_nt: TGCAGTGCTAGCCTTCCGGGACTAGATTCGAATGAGCAGTTCTTC; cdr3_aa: CSASLPGLDSNEQFF
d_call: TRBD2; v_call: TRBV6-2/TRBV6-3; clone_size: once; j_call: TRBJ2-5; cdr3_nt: TGTGCCAGCAGTTACTCCGGGAGGGCCGGTGAGCAGTACTTC; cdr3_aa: CASSYSGRAGEQYF
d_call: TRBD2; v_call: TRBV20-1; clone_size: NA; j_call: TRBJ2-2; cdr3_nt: TGCAGTGCTAGAGATCCGCAAACCGGGACTAGCGGGACAGGGGAGCTGTTTTTT; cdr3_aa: CSARDPQTGTSGTGELFF
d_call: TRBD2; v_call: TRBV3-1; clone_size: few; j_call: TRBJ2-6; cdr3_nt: TGTGCCAGCAACCAAGCGGGGTCTGGGGCCAACGTCCTGACTTTC; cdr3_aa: CASNQAGSGANVLTF
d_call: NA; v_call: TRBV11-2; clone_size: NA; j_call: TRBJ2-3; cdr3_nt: TGTGCCAGCAGCTTCTTTATGGGCTTTTCTAGCACAGATACGCAGTATTTT; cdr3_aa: CASSFFMGFSSTDTQYF
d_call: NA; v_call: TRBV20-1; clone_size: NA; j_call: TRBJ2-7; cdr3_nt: TGCAGTGCTGGACTAGACAGGCTCTCCTGGGGCTACGAGCAGTACTTC; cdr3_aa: CSAGLDRLSWGYEQYF
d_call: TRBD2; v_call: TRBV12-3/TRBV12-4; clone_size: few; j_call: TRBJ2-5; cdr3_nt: TGTGCCAGCAGTTCACGCGGACTAGCGGCGGCGGAGACCCAGTACTTC; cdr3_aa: CASSSRGLAAAETQYF
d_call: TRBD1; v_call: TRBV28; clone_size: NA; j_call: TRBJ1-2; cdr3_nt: TGTGCCAGCAGTTACGGGACAGGGAGCGGCTATGGCTACACCTTC; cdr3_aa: CASSYGTGSGYGYTF
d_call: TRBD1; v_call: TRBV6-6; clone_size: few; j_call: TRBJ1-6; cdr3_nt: TGTGCCAGCAGCCCTACCCGGGACAGCTCCTATAATTCACCCCTCCACTTT; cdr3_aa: CASSPTRDSSYNSPLHF
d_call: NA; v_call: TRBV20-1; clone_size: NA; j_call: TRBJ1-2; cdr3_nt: TGCAGTGCTCCGCTTAGGAGGTCGGGGGCACCTGGCTACACCTTC; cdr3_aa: CSAPLRRSGAPGYTF
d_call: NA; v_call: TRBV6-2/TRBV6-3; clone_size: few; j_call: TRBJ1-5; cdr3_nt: TGTGCCAGCAGTTACTCTATTGGGGGACTTAATCAGCCCCAGCATTTT; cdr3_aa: CASSYSIGGLNQPQHF
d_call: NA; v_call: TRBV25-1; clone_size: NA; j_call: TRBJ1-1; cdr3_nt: TGTGCCAGCAGTGAGTTTTGGGACACTGAAGCTTTCTTT; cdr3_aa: CASSEFWDTEAFF
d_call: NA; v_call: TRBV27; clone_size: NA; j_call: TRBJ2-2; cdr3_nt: TGTGCCAGCAGTTTTGCCGTTGGGGGTAGGAACACCGGGGAGCTGTTTTTT; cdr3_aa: CASSFAVGGRNTGELFF
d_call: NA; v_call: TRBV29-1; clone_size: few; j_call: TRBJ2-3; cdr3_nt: TGCAGCGGAGGGGAAACAGATACGCAGTATTTT; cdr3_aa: CSGGETDTQYF
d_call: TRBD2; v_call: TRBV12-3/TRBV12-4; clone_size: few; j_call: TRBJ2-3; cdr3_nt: TGTGCCAGCAGTTTTGAGACCGGCCTTGGGGGGGGGTCGCAAGATACGCAGTATTTT; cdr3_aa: CASSFETGLGGGSQDTQYF
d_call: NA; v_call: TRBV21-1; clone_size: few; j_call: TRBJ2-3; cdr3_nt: TGTGCCAGCAGCAAAGAGAAGGTCACAGGTTCCTATAGCACAGATACGCAGTATTTT; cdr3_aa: CASSKEKVTGSYSTDTQYF
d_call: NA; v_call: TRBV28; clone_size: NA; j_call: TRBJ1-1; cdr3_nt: TGTGTCAGCCTACTCGGTGGCACCACTGAAGCTTTCTTT; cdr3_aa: CVSLLGGTTEAFF
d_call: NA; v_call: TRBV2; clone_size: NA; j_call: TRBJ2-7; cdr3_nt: TGTGCCAGCAGTGGTCCAGCGGGCGGCGAGCAGTACTTC; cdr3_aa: CASSGPAGGEQYF
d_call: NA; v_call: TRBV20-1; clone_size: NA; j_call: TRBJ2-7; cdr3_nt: TGCAGTGCTAGAGTCCCCCGGGACTACGAGCAGTACTTC; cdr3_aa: CSARVPRDYEQYF
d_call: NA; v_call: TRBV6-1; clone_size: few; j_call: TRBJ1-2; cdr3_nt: TGTGCCAGCAATCTCCCCATACGTCCAAACGGGTACTACACCTTC; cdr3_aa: CASNLPIRPNGYYTF
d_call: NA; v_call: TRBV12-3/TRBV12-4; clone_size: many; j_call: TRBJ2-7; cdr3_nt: TGTGCCAGCAGTCCACCCGGACAACCGTACGAGCAGTACTTC; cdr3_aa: CASSPPGQPYEQYF
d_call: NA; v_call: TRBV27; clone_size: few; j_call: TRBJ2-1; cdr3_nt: TGTGCCAGCAGTTGGGGTGCCTACAATGAGCAGTTCTTC; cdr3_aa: CASSWGAYNEQFF
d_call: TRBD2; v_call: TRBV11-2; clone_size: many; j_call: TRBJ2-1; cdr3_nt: TGTGCCAGCAGCTTAGATCGGGGGAGGGATGAGCAGTTCTTC; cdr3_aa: CASSLDRGRDEQFF
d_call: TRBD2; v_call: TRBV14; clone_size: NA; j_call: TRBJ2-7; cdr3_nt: TGTGCCAGCAGCCAAGATGCCCGGGAGGGGGACGAGCAGTACTTC; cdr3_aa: CASSQDAREGDEQYF
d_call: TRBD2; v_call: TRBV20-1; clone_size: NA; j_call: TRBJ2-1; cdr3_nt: TGCAGTGCTACCCCTCTAGCGGGCAGCTCCTACAATGAGCAGTTCTTC; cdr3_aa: CSATPLAGSSYNEQFF
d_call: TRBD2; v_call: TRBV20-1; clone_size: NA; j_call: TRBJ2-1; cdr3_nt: TGCAGTGCTAGTAGCAGCGGGGGGGCCCATGAGCAGTTCTTC; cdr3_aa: CSASSSGGAHEQFF
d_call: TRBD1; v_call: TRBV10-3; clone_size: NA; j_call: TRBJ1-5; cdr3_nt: TGTGCCATCAGGGACAGGTCCAATCAGCCCCAGCATTTT; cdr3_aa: CAIRDRSNQPQHF
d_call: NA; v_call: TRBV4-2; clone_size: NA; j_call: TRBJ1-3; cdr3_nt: TGTGCCAGCAGCCAAGGACGACGACAGCGCTCTGGAAACACCATATATTTT; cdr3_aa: CASSQGRRQRSGNTIYF
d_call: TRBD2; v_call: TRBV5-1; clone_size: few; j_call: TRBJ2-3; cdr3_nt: TGCGCCAGCAGCTTGCGTCCTAGCGGGAACGCAGATACGCAGTATTTT; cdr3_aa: CASSLRPSGNADTQYF
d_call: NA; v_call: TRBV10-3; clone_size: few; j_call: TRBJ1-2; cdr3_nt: TGTGCCATCAGTGACACAGCGGACTATGGCTACACCTTC; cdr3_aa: CAISDTADYGYTF
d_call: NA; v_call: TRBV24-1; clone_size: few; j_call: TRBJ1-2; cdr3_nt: TGTGCCACCAGTGACTCCATGGGGGGCCACGGCTACACCTTC; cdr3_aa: CATSDSMGGHGYTF
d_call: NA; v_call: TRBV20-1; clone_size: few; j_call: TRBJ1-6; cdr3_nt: TGCAGTGCTAGAGATCGCCCCGGGACACTTCACAATTCACCCCTCCACTTT; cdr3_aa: CSARDRPGTLHNSPLHF
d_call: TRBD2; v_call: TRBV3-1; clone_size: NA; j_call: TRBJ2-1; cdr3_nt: TGTGCCAGCAGCCAAACGGGACTAGTCCGCAATAATGAGCGGTTCTTC; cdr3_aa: CASSQTGLVRNNERFF
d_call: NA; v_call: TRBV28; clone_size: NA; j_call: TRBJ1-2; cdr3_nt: TGTGCCAGCAGTTTGAGATTGACCCTAAACTATGGCTACACCTTC; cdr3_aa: CASSLRLTLNYGYTF
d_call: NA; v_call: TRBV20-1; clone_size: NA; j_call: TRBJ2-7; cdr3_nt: TGCAGTGCTAGGAGGGGCCATGACGAGCAGTACTTC; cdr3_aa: CSARRGHDEQYF
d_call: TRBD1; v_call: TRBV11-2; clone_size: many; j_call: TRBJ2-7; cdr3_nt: TGTGCCAGCAGCGCGACAGGGTCGAGGAACGAGCAGTACTTC; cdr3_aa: CASSATGSRNEQYF
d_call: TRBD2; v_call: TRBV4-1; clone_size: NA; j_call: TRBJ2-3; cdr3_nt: TGCGCCAGCAGCCAACAAGGACTAGCGGGGCGTACAGATACGCAGTATTTT; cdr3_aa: CASSQQGLAGRTDTQYF
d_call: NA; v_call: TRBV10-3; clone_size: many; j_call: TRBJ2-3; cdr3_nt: TGTGCCATCAGTGAGTCGGGTGGGGCTACAGATACGCAGTATTTT; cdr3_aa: CAISESGGATDTQYF
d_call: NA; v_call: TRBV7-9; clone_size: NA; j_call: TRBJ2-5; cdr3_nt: TGTGCCAGCAGCCCCAGAGAACTAACTCAAGAGACCCAGTACTTC; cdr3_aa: CASSPRELTQETQYF
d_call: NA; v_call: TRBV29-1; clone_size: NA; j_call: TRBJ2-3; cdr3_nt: TGCAGCGTTGATCCTCGGGAGCGGATCACAGATACGCAGTATTTT; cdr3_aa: CSVDPRERITDTQYF
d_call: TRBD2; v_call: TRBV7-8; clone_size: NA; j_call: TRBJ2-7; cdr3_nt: TGTGCTAGCAGCTTCGATAGCGGGCGACTCTCCTACGAGCAGTACTTC; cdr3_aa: CASSFDSGRLSYEQYF
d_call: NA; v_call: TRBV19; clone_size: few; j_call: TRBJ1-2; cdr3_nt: TGTGCCAGTAGTTCAGGTGTCGACTATGGCTACACCTTC; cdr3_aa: CASSSGVDYGYTF